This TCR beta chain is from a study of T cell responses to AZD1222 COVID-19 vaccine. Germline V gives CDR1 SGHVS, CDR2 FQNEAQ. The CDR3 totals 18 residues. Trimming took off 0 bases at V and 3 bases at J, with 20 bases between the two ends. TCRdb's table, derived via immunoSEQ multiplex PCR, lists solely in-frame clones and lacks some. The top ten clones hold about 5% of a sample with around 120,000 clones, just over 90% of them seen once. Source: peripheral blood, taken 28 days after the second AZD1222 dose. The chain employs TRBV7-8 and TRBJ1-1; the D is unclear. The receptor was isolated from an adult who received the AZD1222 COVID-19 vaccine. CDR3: CASSLAQIVGKGYTEAFF. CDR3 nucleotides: TGTGCCAGCAGCTTAGCGCAGATCGTAGGAAAGGGCTACACTGAAGCTTTCTTT. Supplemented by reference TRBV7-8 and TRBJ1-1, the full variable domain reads GAGVSQSPRYKVAKRGQDVALRCDPISGHVSLFWYQQALGQGPEFLTYFQNEAQLDKSGLPSDRFFAERPEGSVSTLKIQRTQQEDSAVYLCASSLAQIVGKGYTEAFFGQGTRLTVV.